Detailed here is one T cell receptor beta chain. This entry belongs to a study of blood T cell repertoires in COVID-19. Study in general: Researchers got acute and convalescent COVID-19 samples from the United States, Italy and Spain. From T cells, B-cell-depleted T cells, or PBMCs came the material, which was cDNA or gDNA.

As processed by the authors: Amplified reference gene primers provided the basis for estimating nucleated cell counts. Profiling relied on immunoSEQ multiplex PCR, and the TCRdb table lists in-frame clones only, not all of them. The DNA was the basis for D and trimming; V, J and clone size are from that table. In the table there are 180,000 or so clones, around four fifths of which are singletons. V lost 5 bases and J lost 7, with 21 bases in between. The germline V gene has CDR1 SGHVS and CDR2 FNYEAQ. The CDR3 has 17 residues. The genes are TRBV7-6 and TRBJ1-6; tentative D call: TRBD1 (6 bases). This TCR was recovered from a woman of 80 years or more with active or convalescent COVID-19. The source material was peripheral blood. CDR3 loop: CASSDQQGPALNSPLHF. The CDR3 DNA sequence: TGTGCCAGCAGCGATCAACAGGGTCCTGCGTTAAATTCACCCCTCCACTTT.